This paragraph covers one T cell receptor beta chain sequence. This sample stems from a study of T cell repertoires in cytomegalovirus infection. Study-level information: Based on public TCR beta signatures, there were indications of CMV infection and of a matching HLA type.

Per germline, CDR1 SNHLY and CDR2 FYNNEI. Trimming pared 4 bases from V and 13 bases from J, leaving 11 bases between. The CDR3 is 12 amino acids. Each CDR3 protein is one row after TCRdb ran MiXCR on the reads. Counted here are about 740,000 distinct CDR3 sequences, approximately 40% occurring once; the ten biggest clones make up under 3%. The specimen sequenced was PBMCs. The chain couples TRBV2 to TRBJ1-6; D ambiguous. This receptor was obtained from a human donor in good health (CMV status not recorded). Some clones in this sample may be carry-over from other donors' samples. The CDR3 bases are TGTGCCAGCAGTGGGGCAATTCACCCCCTCCACTTT. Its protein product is CASSGAIHPLHF.